Each of the 10 T cell receptor beta chains below was sequenced from the same sample in a study of blood T cell repertoires in COVID-19. Sequencing was performed with immunoSEQ multiplex PCR; in TCRdb, only in-frame clones are kept and a portion is missing. The sample holds about 43,000 clones, approximately 83% seen once. The sample taken for sequencing was peripheral blood. These receptors were collected from a man aged 80 or over in a cohort sampled during active COVID-19.

In its sample, this clone was seen a few times. V is TRBV27 and J is TRBJ2-1; TRBD2 matches at 10 bases. Trimming took 6 bases from V and 9 from J; bases not matched to a gene: 11. The CDR3 covers 15 residues. Germline V gene lookup returns CDR1 MNHEY and CDR2 SMNVEV (reference sequence). The CDR3 DNA reads as TGTGCCAGCAGAGGGGCTAGCGGGGGCCCCAGTGAGCAGTTCTTC. Translating it yields CASRGASGGPSEQFF.

The chain uses TRBV2 and TRBJ2-7; the match to TRBD1 covers 8 bases. After removal of 5 bases from V and 6 bases from J, the junction contained 9 bases not matched to a gene. There are 14 residues in the CDR3. Germline CDR1 SNHLY, CDR2 FYNNEI. The CDR3, as DNA: TGTGCCAGCAGTCCGACAGGGGTTTCTGGCGAGCAGTACTTC. Translated: CASSPTGVSGEQYF.

The gene calls are TRBV28 and TRBJ2-2; TRBD2 agrees at 13 bases. The V gene end was trimmed by 5 bases and the J gene end by 6 bases; junction bases not matched to a gene: 9. The CDR3 covers 17 residues. CDR1 and CDR2 from the germline V gene are MDHEN and SYDVKM. In DNA form, the CDR3 reads TGTGCCAGCAGTAGTGGACTAGCGGGAGACAAAGCCGGGGAGCTGTTTTTT. It specifies CASSSGLAGDKAGELFF.

This chain links TRBV18 with TRBJ2-3, with 11 positions matching TRBD2. Germline V lookup: CDR1 KGHSH, CDR2 LQKENI. This CDR3 region has 18 residues. J lost 0 bases, V lost 4 bases, and 9 bases had no gene match. The CDR3 nucleotides are TGTGCCAGCTCACGTTTAACTAGCGGGAGTTCAAGCACAGATACGCAGTATTTT. This sequence encodes CASSRLTSGSSSTDTQYF.

Here the CDR3 reads CASSFSTSGGAKTQYF. The CDR3 DNA reads TGTGCCAGCAGCTTCTCGACTAGCGGGGGGGCGAAGACCCAGTACTTC. This chain links TRBV5-4 with TRBJ2-5; 14 bases line up with TRBD2. Trimming removed 2 bases from V and 6 bases from J; junction bases left unmatched: 6. This CDR3 spans 16 amino acids. In germline, CDR1 is SGHNT, CDR2 YYREEE (reference sequence).

This rearrangement joins TRBV27 to TRBJ2-1, with TRBD2 identical over 7 bases. The CDR3 contains 15 residues. Trimming removed 8 bases from V and 6 bases from J; junction bases left unmatched: 13. CDR1 is MNHEY and CDR2 is SMNVEV in the germline V gene (reference sequence). This chain's CDR3 is CASRFGTTNFNEQFF. The CDR3 DNA sequence: TGTGCCAGCCGATTCGGGACTACCAACTTCAATGAGCAGTTCTTC.

This chain links TRBV10-3 with TRBJ1-3; 11 bases agree with TRBD1. The CDR3 runs to 15 residues. Germline lookup yields CDR1 ENHRY and CDR2 SYGVKD. V shed 9 bases and J 0 bases; nucleotides not matched to a gene: 4. As DNA, the CDR3 is TGTGCCATTCTGGACAGGGGGCCCTCTGGAAACACCATATATTTT. This codes for CAILDRGPSGNTIYF.

This chain uses TRBV28 with TRBJ1-5; tentatively, D is TRBD1 (5 bases). This CDR3 is built from 14 residues. Trimming cost V 2 bases and J 3 bases, with 8 bases left between them. Germline V gene data show CDR1 as MDHEN and CDR2 as SYDVKM. DNA of the CDR3: TGTGCCAGCAGTTTAGGGGCAGACAATCAGCCCCAGCATTTT. Its translation: CASSLGADNQPQHF.

This rearrangement joins TRBV19 to TRBJ2-7; TRBD2 agrees at 8 bases. The CDR3 is 13 residues long. CDR1 and CDR2 from the germline V gene are LNHDA and SQIVND (reference sequence). The CDR3, as DNA: TGTTTGGGTTGGCGGGGGGACACCTACGAGCAGTACTTC. Translating gives CLGWRGDTYEQYF.

The chain has TRBV28 and TRBJ1-4; TRBD1 matches 10 bases. V was pared by 5 bases and J by 7 bases, with 7 bases of the junction left unmatched. Germline V gene sequence: CDR1 MDHEN, CDR2 SYDVKM. The length of the CDR3 is 15 residues. The chain's CDR3 is CASSLGTGVAEKLFF. CDR3 bases: TGTGCCAGCAGTCTAGGGACAGGGGTGGCTGAAAAACTGTTTTTT.